This T cell receptor (beta chain) is from a study of graft-versus-host responses after intestinal transplantation. The CDR3 is made up of 14 amino acids. V dropped 1 base and J dropped 1 base, with 8 bases sitting between them. Germline lookup yields CDR1 SGHRS and CDR2 YFSETQ. The method was immunoSEQ multiplex PCR; TCRdb's version includes in-frame clones alone and lacks a portion of them. The sample carries about 12,000 clones, around 88% recorded once. The TCR was taken from a human patient who received an intestinal transplant, so some T cells may come from the graft donor. This chain uses TRBV5-1 with TRBJ1-1; no clear D. The specimen was PBMCs, collected around 120 days after transplant. For the CDR3, the DNA is TGCGCCAGCAGCTTGACTCCGGAGAACACTGAAGCTTTCTTT. Protein product: CASSLTPENTEAFF.